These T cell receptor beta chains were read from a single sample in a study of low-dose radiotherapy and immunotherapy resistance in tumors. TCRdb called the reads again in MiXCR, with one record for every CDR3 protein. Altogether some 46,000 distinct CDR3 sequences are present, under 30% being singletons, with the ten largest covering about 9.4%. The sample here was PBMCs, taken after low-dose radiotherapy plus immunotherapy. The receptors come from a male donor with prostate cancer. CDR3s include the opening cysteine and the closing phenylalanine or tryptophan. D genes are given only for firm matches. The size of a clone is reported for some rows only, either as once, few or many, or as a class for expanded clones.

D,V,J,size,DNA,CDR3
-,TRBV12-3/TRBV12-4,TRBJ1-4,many,TGTGCCAGCAGTCCAGGAGGGAGTCTTCCAACTAATGAAAAACTGTTTTTT,CASSPGGSLPTNEKLFF
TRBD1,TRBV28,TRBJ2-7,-,TGTGCCAGCAGCCTCCGGGACAGCAGTAACTTC,CASSLRDSSNF
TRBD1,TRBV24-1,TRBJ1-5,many,TGTGCCACCGAGCAAGGGGGCGGTCAGCCCCAGCATTTT,CATEQGGGQPQHF
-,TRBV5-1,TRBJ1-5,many,TGCGCCAGCAGCCAAGGAGGGCTAAATCAGCCCCAGCATTTT,CASSQGGLNQPQHF
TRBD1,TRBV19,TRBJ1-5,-,TGTGCCAGTAGTATCCGACAGGGTAGTTATCAGCCCCAGCATTTT,CASSIRQGSYQPQHF
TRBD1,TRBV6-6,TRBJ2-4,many,TGTGCCAGCAGTGTTACAGGGGTCGACTTGGCCAAAAACATTCAGTACTTC,CASSVTGVDLAKNIQYF
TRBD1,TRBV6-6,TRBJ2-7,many,TGTGCCAGCATTCTAGGACAGGGGAGCGACGAGCAGTACTTC,CASILGQGSDEQYF
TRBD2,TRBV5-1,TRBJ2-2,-,TGCGCCAGCAGCCGTACTAGCGACCCAACCGGGGAGCTGTTTTTT,CASSRTSDPTGELFF
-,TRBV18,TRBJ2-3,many,TGTGCCAGCTCACCACCGTCCAGGGGTTACACAGATACGCAGTATTTT,CASSPPSRGYTDTQYF
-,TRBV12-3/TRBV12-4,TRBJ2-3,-,TGTGCCAGCAGTTTGTGGGGAGGAGATACGCAGTATTTT,CASSLWGGDTQYF
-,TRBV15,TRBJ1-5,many,TGTGCCACCAGCAGAGATATCGGGGGGAATCAGCCCCAGCATTTT,CATSRDIGGNQPQHF
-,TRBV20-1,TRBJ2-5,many,TGCAGTGCTAGGGGGTCCCAGGGTTTAGAGACCCAGTACTTC,CSARGSQGLETQYF
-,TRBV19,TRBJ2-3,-,TGTGCCAGTAGTTCGCAGCCAGATACGCAGTATTTT,CASSSQPDTQYF
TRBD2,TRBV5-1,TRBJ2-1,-,TGCGCCAGCAGCTTAGGACGGGCTAGCGGGGGCCTGAATGAGCAGTTCTTC,CASSLGRASGGLNEQFF
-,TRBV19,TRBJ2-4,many,TGTGCCAGTAGTACATTATACAGGGAAGCCAAAAACATTCAGTACTTC,CASSTLYREAKNIQYF
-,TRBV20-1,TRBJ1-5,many,TGCAGTGCTAGAGATTACGGCGGTAATCAGCCCCAGCATTTT,CSARDYGGNQPQHF
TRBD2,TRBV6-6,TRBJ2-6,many,TGTGCCGCCCTAGCGGGGCCTGGGGCCAACGTCCTGACTTTC,CAALAGPGANVLTF
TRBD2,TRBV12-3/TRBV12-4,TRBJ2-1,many,TGTGCCAGCAGCCGCGCCGGGACTAGCGGGAAGGGGTATGAGCAGTTCTTC,CASSRAGTSGKGYEQFF
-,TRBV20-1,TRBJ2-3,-,TGCAGTGCTAGGACTAGCACAGATACGCAGTATTTT,CSARTSTDTQYF
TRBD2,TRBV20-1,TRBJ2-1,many,TGCAGTGCTAGACCGATTACTAGCGGGAGTTCCTACAATGAGCAGTTCTTC,CSARPITSGSSYNEQFF
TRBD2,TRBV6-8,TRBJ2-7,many,TGTGCCAGCAGTTACCCGAGAGGCGGGGGGGAGCAGTACTTC,CASSYPRGGGEQYF